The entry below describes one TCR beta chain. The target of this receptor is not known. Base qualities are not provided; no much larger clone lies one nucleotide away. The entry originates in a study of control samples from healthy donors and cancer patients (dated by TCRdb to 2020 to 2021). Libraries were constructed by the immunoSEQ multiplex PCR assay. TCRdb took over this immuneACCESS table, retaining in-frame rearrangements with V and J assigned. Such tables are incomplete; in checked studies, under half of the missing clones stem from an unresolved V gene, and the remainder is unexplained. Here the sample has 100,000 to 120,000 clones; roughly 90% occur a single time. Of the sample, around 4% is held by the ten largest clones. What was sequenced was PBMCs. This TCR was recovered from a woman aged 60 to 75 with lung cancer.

The bases are TGTGCCAGCAGCGCGATGGGGGTCGAACCCAGGGCTTTCTTT. It translates to CASSAMGVEPRAFF. The sequence links TRBV11-3 to TRBJ1-1, with a tentative D gene TRBD1 over 5 matching bases. V gives up 5 bases and J gives up 11 bases, and the segment between their germline ends measures 21 bases. Reading the germline V gene gives CDR1 SGHNT and CDR2 YENEEA. The CDR3 runs 14 residues from the cysteine to the phenylalanine. Of the read, only the CDR3 DNA is kept; its 42 bases are in frame from base 1.